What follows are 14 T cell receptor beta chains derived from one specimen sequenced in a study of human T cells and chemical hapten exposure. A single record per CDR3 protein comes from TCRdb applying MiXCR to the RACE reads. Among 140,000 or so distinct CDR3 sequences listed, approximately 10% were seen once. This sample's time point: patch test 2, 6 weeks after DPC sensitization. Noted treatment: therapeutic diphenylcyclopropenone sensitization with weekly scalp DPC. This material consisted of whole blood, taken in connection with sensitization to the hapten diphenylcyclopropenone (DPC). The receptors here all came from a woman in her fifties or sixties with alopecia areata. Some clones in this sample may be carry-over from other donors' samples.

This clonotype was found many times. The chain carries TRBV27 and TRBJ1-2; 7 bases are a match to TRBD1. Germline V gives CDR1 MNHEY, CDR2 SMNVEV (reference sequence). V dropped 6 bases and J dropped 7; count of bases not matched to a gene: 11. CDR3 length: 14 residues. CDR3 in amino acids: CASRRQGEASGYTF. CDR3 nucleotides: TGTGCCAGCAGGAGACAGGGTGAGGCCAGTGGCTACACCTTC.

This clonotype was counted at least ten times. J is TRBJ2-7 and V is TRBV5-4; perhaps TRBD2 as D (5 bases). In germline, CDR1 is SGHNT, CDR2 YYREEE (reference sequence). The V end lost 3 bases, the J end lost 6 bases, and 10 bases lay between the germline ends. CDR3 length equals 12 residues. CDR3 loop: CASSSGFLEQYF. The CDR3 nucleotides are TGTGCCAGCAGCTCGGGGTTTCTCGAGCAGTACTTC.

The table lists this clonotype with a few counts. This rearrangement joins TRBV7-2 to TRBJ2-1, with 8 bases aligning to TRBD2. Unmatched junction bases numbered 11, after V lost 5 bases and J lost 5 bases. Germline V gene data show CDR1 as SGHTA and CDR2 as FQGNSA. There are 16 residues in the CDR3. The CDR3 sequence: CASSPRERENHNEQFF. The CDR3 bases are TGTGCCAGCAGCCCTAGGGAGCGGGAGAATCACAATGAGCAGTTCTTC.

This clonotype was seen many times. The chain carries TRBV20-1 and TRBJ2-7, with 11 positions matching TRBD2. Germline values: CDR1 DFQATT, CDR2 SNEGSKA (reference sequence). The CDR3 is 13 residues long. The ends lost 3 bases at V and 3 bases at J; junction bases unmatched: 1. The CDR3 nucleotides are TGCAGTGCTAGGACTAGCGGGAACTACGAGCAGTACTTC. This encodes CSARTSGNYEQYF.

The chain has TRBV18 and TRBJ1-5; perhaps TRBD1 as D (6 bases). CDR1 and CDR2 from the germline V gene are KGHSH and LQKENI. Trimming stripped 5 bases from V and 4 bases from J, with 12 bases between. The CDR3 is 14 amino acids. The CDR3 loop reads CASSSQGTNQPQHF. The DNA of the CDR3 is TGTGCCAGCTCATCACAGGGAACGAATCAGCCCCAGCATTTT.

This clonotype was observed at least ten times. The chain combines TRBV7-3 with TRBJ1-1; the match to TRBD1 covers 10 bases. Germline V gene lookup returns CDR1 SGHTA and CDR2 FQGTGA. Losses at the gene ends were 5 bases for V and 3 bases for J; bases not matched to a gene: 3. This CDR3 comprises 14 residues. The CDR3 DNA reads TGTGCCAGCAGCACAGGACAGGGGGACACTGAAGCTTTCTTT. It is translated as CASSTGQGDTEAFF.

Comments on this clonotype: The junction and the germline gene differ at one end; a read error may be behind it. The CDR3 is CASSRDRAGPSENTIYF. The CDR3, as DNA: TGTGCCAGCAGCCGCGACCGGGCAGGGCCCTCTGAAAACACCATATATTTT. The rearrangement links TRBV28 to TRBJ1-3, with D perhaps matching TRBD1 (5 bases). This CDR3 comprises 17 residues. Germline loops: CDR1 MDHEN, CDR2 SYDVKM.

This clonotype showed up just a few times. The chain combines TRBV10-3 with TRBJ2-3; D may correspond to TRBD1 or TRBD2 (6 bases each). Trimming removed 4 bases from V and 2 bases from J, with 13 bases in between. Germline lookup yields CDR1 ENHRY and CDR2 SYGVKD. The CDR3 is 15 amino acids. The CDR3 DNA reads TGTGCCATCAGTGCAACAGGGCGGGACACAGATACGCAGTATTTT. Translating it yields CAISATGRDTDTQYF.

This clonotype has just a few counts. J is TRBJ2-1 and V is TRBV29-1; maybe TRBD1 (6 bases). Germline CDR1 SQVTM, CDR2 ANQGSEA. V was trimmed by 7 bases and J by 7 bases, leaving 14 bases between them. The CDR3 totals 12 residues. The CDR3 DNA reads TGCAGCGGTGACTTCCAGGGGAATGAGCAGTTCTTC. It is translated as CSGDFQGNEQFF.

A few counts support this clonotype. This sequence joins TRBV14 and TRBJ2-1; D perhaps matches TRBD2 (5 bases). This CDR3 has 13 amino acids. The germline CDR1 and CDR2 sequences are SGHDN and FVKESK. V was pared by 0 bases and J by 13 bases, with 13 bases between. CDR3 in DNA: TGTGCCAGCAGCCAAGATCTTCGGGCTAGCCAGTTCTTC. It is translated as CASSQDLRASQFF.

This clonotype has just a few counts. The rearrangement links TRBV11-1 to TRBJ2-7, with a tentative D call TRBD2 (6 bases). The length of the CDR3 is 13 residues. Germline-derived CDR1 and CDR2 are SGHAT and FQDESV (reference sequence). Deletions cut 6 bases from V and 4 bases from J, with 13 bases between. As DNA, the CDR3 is TGTGCCAGCAGTGGGACTCTAGCTTACGAGCAGTACTTC. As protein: CASSGTLAYEQYF. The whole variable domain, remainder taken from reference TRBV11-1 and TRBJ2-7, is EAEVAQSPRYKITEKSQAVAFWCDPISGHATLYWYRQILGQGPELLVQFQDESVVDDSQLPKDRFSAERLKGVDSTLKIQPAELGDSAMYLCASSGTLAYEQYFGPGTRLTVT.

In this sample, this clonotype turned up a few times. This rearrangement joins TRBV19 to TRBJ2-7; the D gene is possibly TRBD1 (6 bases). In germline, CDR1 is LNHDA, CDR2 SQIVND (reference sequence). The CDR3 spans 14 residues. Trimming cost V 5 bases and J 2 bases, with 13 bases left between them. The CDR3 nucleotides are TGTGCCAGTAGTTTTGTGGGACAAGCCTACGAGCAGTACTTC. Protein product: CASSFVGQAYEQYF.

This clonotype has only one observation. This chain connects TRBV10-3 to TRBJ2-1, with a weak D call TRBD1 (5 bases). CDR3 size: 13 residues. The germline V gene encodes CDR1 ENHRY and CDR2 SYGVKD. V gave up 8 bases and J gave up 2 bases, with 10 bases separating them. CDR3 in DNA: TGTGCCATCTGGCAGGGTCCCTACAATGAGCAGTTCTTC. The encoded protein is CAIWQGPYNEQFF.

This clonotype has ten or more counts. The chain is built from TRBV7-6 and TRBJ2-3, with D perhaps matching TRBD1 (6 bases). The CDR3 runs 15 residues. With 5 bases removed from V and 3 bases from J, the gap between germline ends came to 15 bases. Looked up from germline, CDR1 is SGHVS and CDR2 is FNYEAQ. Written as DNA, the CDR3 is TGTGCCAGCAGCCGCCAGGGGTTGATGACAGATACGCAGTATTTT. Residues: CASSRQGLMTDTQYF.